These 5 T cell receptor beta chains came from one sample sequenced in a study of T-cell memory formation after mild COVID-19. TCRdb reprocessed the 5' RACE reads with MiXCR, giving one entry per CDR3 protein. The repertoire holds 200,000 or so distinct CDR3 sequences, with 9% to 10% as singletons. The sample taken for sequencing was PBMCs or a T cell subset sorted from them (not recorded which). The source is a young man who had mild COVID-19 (a few samples of this study predate the infection). Cell type and time point are not known.

The genes are TRBV7-2 and TRBJ2-7, with D perhaps TRBD1 or TRBD2 (5 bases each). Trimming stripped 1 base from V and 1 base from J, with 11 bases between. Germline CDR1 is SGHTA and CDR2 is FQGNSA. CDR3 length equals 15 residues. CDR3 nucleotide sequence: TGTGCCAGCAGCTTAGGAGGGGAGCGGTCCTACGAGCAGTACGTC. This sequence encodes CASSLGGERSYEQYV.

The chain is built from TRBV20-1 and TRBJ2-5; TRBD1 might be the D (5 bases). Germline assignment: CDR1 DFQATT and CDR2 SNEGSKA (reference sequence). The CDR3 covers 14 residues. V was trimmed by 0 bases and J by 0 bases, leaving 8 bases between them. Here the CDR3 reads CSAREDKYQETQYF. In nucleotides, the CDR3 is TGCAGTGCTAGAGAGGACAAGTACCAAGAGACCCAGTACTTC.

There are many counts of this clonotype. The J gene is TRBJ2-1, the V gene TRBV5-6; TRBD1 matches at 7 bases. There are 16 residues in the CDR3. CDR1 is SGHDT, CDR2 YYEEEE, per germline. With V trimmed by 1 base and J by 3 bases, 7 bases remained unmatched. The CDR3: CASSLRPGQYYNEQFF. CDR3 bases: TGTGCCAGCAGCTTGAGACCGGGACAGTACTACAATGAGCAGTTCTTC.

In this sample, this clonotype turned up a few times. CDR3 sequence (DNA): TGTGCCAGTAGTATGGGACAGGGGTTGTATGGCTACACCTTC. It translates to CASSMGQGLYGYTF. This chain uses TRBV19 with TRBJ1-2; 10 bases align to TRBD1. CDR1 LNHDA and CDR2 SQIVND come from the germline V gene (reference sequence). This CDR3 contains 14 residues. The V and J ends lost 3 bases and 5 bases, in that order; junction bases with no gene match: 3.

The chain employs TRBV19 and TRBJ1-1; D is uncertain. Trimming shortened V by 5 bases and J by 5 bases, and 6 bases separated the two germline ends. The CDR3 loop spans 11 amino acids. Germline CDR1 and CDR2: LNHDA and SQIVND (reference sequence). The CDR3, as DNA: TGTGCCAGTAGTCCCGGGACTGAAGCTTTCTTT. Translation gives CASSPGTEAFF.